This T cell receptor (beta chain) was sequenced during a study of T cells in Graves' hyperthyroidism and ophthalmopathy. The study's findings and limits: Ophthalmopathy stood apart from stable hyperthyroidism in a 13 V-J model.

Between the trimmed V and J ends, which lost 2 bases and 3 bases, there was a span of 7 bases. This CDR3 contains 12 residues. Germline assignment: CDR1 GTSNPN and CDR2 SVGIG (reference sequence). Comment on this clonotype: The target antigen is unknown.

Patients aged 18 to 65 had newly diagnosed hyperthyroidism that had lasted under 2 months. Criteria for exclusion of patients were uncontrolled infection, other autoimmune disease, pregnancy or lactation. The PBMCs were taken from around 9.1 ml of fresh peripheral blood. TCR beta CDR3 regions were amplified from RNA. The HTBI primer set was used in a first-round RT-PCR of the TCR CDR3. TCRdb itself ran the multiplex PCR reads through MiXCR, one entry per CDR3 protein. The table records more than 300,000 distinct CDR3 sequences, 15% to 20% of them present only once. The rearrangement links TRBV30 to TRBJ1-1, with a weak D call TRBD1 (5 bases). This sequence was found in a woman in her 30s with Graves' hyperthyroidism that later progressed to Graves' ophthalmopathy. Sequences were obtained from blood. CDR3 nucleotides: TGTGCCTGGAGTAGGGGATACACTGAAGCTTTCTTT. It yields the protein CAWSRGYTEAFF.